This TCR beta chain was observed in a study of blood T cell repertoires in COVID-19. About the research overall: Material from acute and convalescent COVID-19 was sourced from the United States, Italy and Spain. Nucleic acid was either cDNA or gDNA, and it came from T cells, B-cell-depleted T cells, or PBMCs.

As originally analysed: Cell counts per sample came from amplifying reference gene primers. The assay was immunoSEQ multiplex PCR, and TCRdb's table has in-frame clones only and misses some. For V, J and clone size, that table is used; D and trimming come from the DNA. The repertoire holds more than 95,000 clones, with roughly 89% as singletons. Trimming cost V 3 bases and J 2 bases; bases outside gene matches: 2. Germline CDR1 is SGDLS and CDR2 is YYNGEE. The CDR3 has 15 amino acids. Input material: peripheral blood. This receptor was identified in a woman older than 75 in a cohort sampled during active COVID-19. The rearrangement joins TRBV9 to TRBJ2-1; TRBD1 aligns across 10 bases. CDR3 amino acids: CASSATGGTYNEQFF. The CDR3 coding sequence is TGTGCCAGCAGCGCGACAGGGGGCACCTACAATGAGCAGTTCTTC.